The rows below give T cell receptor beta chains drawn from one sample of a study of blood T cell repertoires in COVID-19. The data were produced by immunoSEQ multiplex PCR, yet TCRdb's version contains in-frame clones alone and is incomplete. The data contain some 60,000 clones, more than 60% of them singletons. The sequenced material came from peripheral blood. Receptors originate from a woman aged 45-65 years with active or convalescent COVID-19. CDR3s include the opening cysteine and the closing phenylalanine or tryptophan. Fields, in order: D gene, V gene, clone size, CDR3 length, J gene, CDR3 DNA, CDR3 protein. D genes are given only for firm matches. Part of the rows lack a size; the others show once, few, many or a class for expanded clones.

d_gene: TRBD2; v_gene: TRBV5-1; abundance: few; len: 15; j_gene: TRBJ2-3; CDR3nt: TGCGCCAGCAGCTTTAGCGGGAGGAGCACAGATACGCAGTATTTT; CDR3aa: CASSFSGRSTDTQYF
d_gene: .; v_gene: TRBV6-5; abundance: .; len: 12; j_gene: TRBJ1-3; CDR3nt: TGTGCCAGCGGCTTTTCGGGAAACACCATATATTTT; CDR3aa: CASGFSGNTIYF
d_gene: .; v_gene: TRBV19; abundance: .; len: 14; j_gene: TRBJ2-3; CDR3nt: TGTGCCACGAGACGGAGGGCGGGGACAGATACGCAGTATTTT; CDR3aa: CATRRRAGTDTQYF
d_gene: TRBD2; v_gene: TRBV28; abundance: few; len: 18; j_gene: TRBJ2-7; CDR3nt: TGTGCCAGCAGAGAACTTGGACTAGCGGGAGGAGGCACCTACGAGCAGTACTTC; CDR3aa: CASRELGLAGGGTYEQYF
d_gene: TRBD2; v_gene: TRBV3-1/TRBV3-2; abundance: .; len: 13; j_gene: TRBJ2-7; CDR3nt: TGTGCCAGCAGCCAAGTAAGGGGAGGGGAGCAGTACTTC; CDR3aa: CASSQVRGGEQYF
d_gene: .; v_gene: TRBV27; abundance: .; len: 15; j_gene: TRBJ2-3; CDR3nt: TGTGCCAGCAGTCCGCAGGGAAGGAGCACAGATACGCAGTATTTT; CDR3aa: CASSPQGRSTDTQYF
d_gene: .; v_gene: TRBV5-1; abundance: .; len: 14; j_gene: TRBJ1-5; CDR3nt: TGCGCCAGCAGCTTGGAAGGGGGAAGGCAGCCCCAGCATTTT; CDR3aa: CASSLEGGRQPQHF
d_gene: TRBD1; v_gene: TRBV19; abundance: .; len: 17; j_gene: TRBJ1-2; CDR3nt: TGTGCCAGTAGTATCGTTTCTTCCGGGGGACAGGGTCGTGGCTACACCTTC; CDR3aa: CASSIVSSGGQGRGYTF
d_gene: TRBD1; v_gene: TRBV6-5; abundance: .; len: 16; j_gene: TRBJ2-7; CDR3nt: TGTGCCAGCAGTTACCCCAGGACAGGGGGCCTCAACGAGCAGTACTTC; CDR3aa: CASSYPRTGGLNEQYF
d_gene: .; v_gene: TRBV6-5; abundance: .; len: 11; j_gene: TRBJ2-1; CDR3nt: TGTGCCAGCAGCCAGGGTAATGAGCAGTTCTTC; CDR3aa: CASSQGNEQFF
d_gene: TRBD2; v_gene: TRBV10-3; abundance: once; len: 15; j_gene: TRBJ2-1; CDR3nt: TGTGCCATCAGCCCTAGCGGGGGACCTTACAATGAGCAGTTCTTC; CDR3aa: CAISPSGGPYNEQFF
d_gene: .; v_gene: TRBV6-1; abundance: .; len: 15; j_gene: TRBJ1-6; CDR3nt: TGTGCCAGCAGTGAAGTTTTAGCCCCCAATTCACCCCTCCACTTT; CDR3aa: CASSEVLAPNSPLHF
d_gene: TRBD1; v_gene: TRBV4-1; abundance: .; len: 14; j_gene: TRBJ1-5; CDR3nt: TGCGCCAGCAGCCTAGACAGGGGCAATCAGCCCCAGCATTTT; CDR3aa: CASSLDRGNQPQHF
d_gene: .; v_gene: TRBV20-1; abundance: .; len: 11; j_gene: TRBJ2-7; CDR3nt: TGCAGTGGCGGGGTGTCCTACGAGCAGTACTTC; CDR3aa: CSGGVSYEQYF
d_gene: .; v_gene: TRBV30; abundance: .; len: 13; j_gene: TRBJ2-3; CDR3nt: TGTGCCTGCCTGCCAGGGAGCACAGATACGCAGTATTTT; CDR3aa: CACLPGSTDTQYF
d_gene: TRBD1; v_gene: TRBV28; abundance: .; len: 15; j_gene: TRBJ2-5; CDR3nt: TGTGCCAGCAGCGGGACAGGGGCGAGGTTAGAGACCCAGTACTTC; CDR3aa: CASSGTGARLETQYF
d_gene: .; v_gene: TRBV10-3; abundance: .; len: 18; j_gene: TRBJ1-2; CDR3nt: TGTGCCATCAGTGTGGCCCCGATTGAAAACCCCGTTAACTATGGCTACACCTTC; CDR3aa: CAISVAPIENPVNYGYTF
d_gene: TRBD2; v_gene: TRBV18; abundance: .; len: 15; j_gene: TRBJ2-7; CDR3nt: TGTGCCAGCTCACGATTGAGCGGGGGCTCCTACGAGCAGTACTTC; CDR3aa: CASSRLSGGSYEQYF
d_gene: TRBD1; v_gene: TRBV6-5; abundance: .; len: 14; j_gene: TRBJ1-2; CDR3nt: TGTGCCAGCAGTTACGTGGCAGGGGGCTATGGCTACACCTTC; CDR3aa: CASSYVAGGYGYTF
d_gene: .; v_gene: TRBV19; abundance: .; len: 13; j_gene: TRBJ1-5; CDR3nt: TGTGCCAGTTCCCAGGGAGGGGATCAGCCCCAGCATTTT; CDR3aa: CASSQGGDQPQHF
d_gene: TRBD2; v_gene: TRBV3-1/TRBV3-2; abundance: .; len: 15; j_gene: TRBJ2-1; CDR3nt: TGTGCCAGCAGCCAATGGCTAGCGGGAGACAATGAGCAGTTCTTC; CDR3aa: CASSQWLAGDNEQFF
d_gene: .; v_gene: TRBV7-6; abundance: .; len: 15; j_gene: TRBJ2-5; CDR3nt: TGTGCCAGCAGCCGACTAGGAGAGGGCCAAGAGACCCAGTACTTC; CDR3aa: CASSRLGEGQETQYF
d_gene: .; v_gene: TRBV28; abundance: few; len: 13; j_gene: TRBJ1-2; CDR3nt: TGTGCCAGCACCGTAGGGGCTAACTATGGCTACACCTTC; CDR3aa: CASTVGANYGYTF
d_gene: .; v_gene: TRBV28; abundance: .; len: 14; j_gene: TRBJ2-2; CDR3nt: TGTGCCAGCAGTAATCCAGGGAGGACCGGGGAGCTGTTTTTT; CDR3aa: CASSNPGRTGELFF
d_gene: .; v_gene: TRBV5-4; abundance: .; len: 14; j_gene: TRBJ2-7; CDR3nt: TGTGCCAGCAGCCGATTACAAGAAGACTACGAGCAGTACTTC; CDR3aa: CASSRLQEDYEQYF
d_gene: TRBD1; v_gene: TRBV7-8; abundance: few; len: 17; j_gene: TRBJ1-6; CDR3nt: TGTGCCAGCAGCTCACAGGGGTTTTCCGCCTATAATTCACCCCTCCACTTT; CDR3aa: CASSSQGFSAYNSPLHF
d_gene: TRBD1; v_gene: TRBV29-1; abundance: once; len: 14; j_gene: TRBJ2-2; CDR3nt: TGCAGCGTCCCGGACAGGGTAGAGACCGGGGAGCTGTTTTTT; CDR3aa: CSVPDRVETGELFF
d_gene: .; v_gene: TRBV29-1; abundance: .; len: 12; j_gene: TRBJ2-5; CDR3nt: TGCAGCGTTAGGAGGGGACAAGAGACCCAGTACTTC; CDR3aa: CSVRRGQETQYF
d_gene: .; v_gene: TRBV24-1; abundance: few; len: 14; j_gene: TRBJ2-2; CDR3nt: TGTGCCACCAGTGAAGGACAAGGCACCGGGGAGCTGTTTTTT; CDR3aa: CATSEGQGTGELFF
d_gene: TRBD1; v_gene: TRBV6-6; abundance: many; len: 12; j_gene: TRBJ1-2; CDR3nt: TGTGCCAGCAGTTACGAAGACAGGGCGTTCACCTTC; CDR3aa: CASSYEDRAFTF
d_gene: .; v_gene: TRBV3-1/TRBV3-2; abundance: .; len: 16; j_gene: TRBJ1-3; CDR3nt: TGTGCCAGCAGCCAAGGCCCTCTAGTCTCTGGAAACACCATATATTTT; CDR3aa: CASSQGPLVSGNTIYF
d_gene: .; v_gene: TRBV12-1; abundance: few; len: 14; j_gene: TRBJ1-5; CDR3nt: TGTGCCAGCAGCTCATTGGGAGGGCGGCAGCCCCAGCATTTT; CDR3aa: CASSSLGGRQPQHF
d_gene: TRBD1; v_gene: TRBV5-4; abundance: .; len: 14; j_gene: TRBJ1-5; CDR3nt: TGTGCCAGCAGCCGACAGGGAGAGGGTCAGCCCCAGCATTTT; CDR3aa: CASSRQGEGQPQHF
d_gene: TRBD2; v_gene: TRBV7-6; abundance: few; len: 16; j_gene: TRBJ2-1; CDR3nt: TGTGCCAGCAGCTTAGTCCGGGAGGGCAGCGGAAATGAGCAGTTCTTC; CDR3aa: CASSLVREGSGNEQFF
d_gene: .; v_gene: TRBV18; abundance: .; len: 13; j_gene: TRBJ1-1; CDR3nt: TGTGCCAGCTCACTCCCGGGTTACACTGAAGCTTTCTTT; CDR3aa: CASSLPGYTEAFF
d_gene: .; v_gene: TRBV4-1; abundance: .; len: 12; j_gene: TRBJ1-1; CDR3nt: TGCGCCAGCAGCCCCAGGGTCACTGAAGCTTTCTTT; CDR3aa: CASSPRVTEAFF
d_gene: TRBD2; v_gene: TRBV7-9; abundance: .; len: 14; j_gene: TRBJ2-5; CDR3nt: TGTGCCAGCAGCTTGAGCGGGAGTAAAGAGACCCAGTACTTC; CDR3aa: CASSLSGSKETQYF
d_gene: TRBD2; v_gene: TRBV10-1; abundance: .; len: 16; j_gene: TRBJ2-2; CDR3nt: TGCGCCAGCAGGGCGAATAGCGGGAACCGTCCCGGGGAGCTGTTTTTT; CDR3aa: CASRANSGNRPGELFF
d_gene: .; v_gene: TRBV6-5; abundance: few; len: 15; j_gene: TRBJ2-1; CDR3nt: TGTGCCAGCAGGGAGGGCCCAATGTCCTACAATGAGCAGTTCTTC; CDR3aa: CASREGPMSYNEQFF
d_gene: .; v_gene: TRBV25-1; abundance: .; len: 14; j_gene: TRBJ2-2; CDR3nt: TGTGCCAGCAGTGAGCCGTCGAGCACCGGGGAGCTGTTTTTT; CDR3aa: CASSEPSSTGELFF
d_gene: .; v_gene: TRBV5-1; abundance: once; len: 17; j_gene: TRBJ2-6; CDR3nt: TGCGCCAGCAGTTTGGGCAGGGGTTCCTCTGGGGCCAACGTCCTGACTTTC; CDR3aa: CASSLGRGSSGANVLTF
d_gene: TRBD1; v_gene: TRBV4-2; abundance: once; len: 17; j_gene: TRBJ2-4; CDR3nt: TGTGCCAGCAGCCAAGACCGGACAGGGAGCGCCAAAAACATTCAGTACTTC; CDR3aa: CASSQDRTGSAKNIQYF
d_gene: .; v_gene: TRBV3-1/TRBV3-2; abundance: .; len: 13; j_gene: TRBJ2-2; CDR3nt: TGTGCCAGCAGCCAAGTTGGGGGCAGGGAGCTGTTTTTT; CDR3aa: CASSQVGGRELFF
d_gene: .; v_gene: TRBV3-1/TRBV3-2; abundance: few; len: 18; j_gene: TRBJ2-3; CDR3nt: TGTGCCAGCAGCCAAGAGGTTGGTGGTGGGAGGAGCACAGATACGCAGTATTTT; CDR3aa: CASSQEVGGGRSTDTQYF
d_gene: .; v_gene: TRBV5-1; abundance: .; len: 13; j_gene: TRBJ2-1; CDR3nt: TGCGCCAGTCGGGGGAGGACTGAAAATGAGCAGTTCTTC; CDR3aa: CASRGRTENEQFF
d_gene: .; v_gene: TRBV7-2; abundance: .; len: 15; j_gene: TRBJ1-3; CDR3nt: TGTGCCAGCAGCTTAGGAGTTTCGCCTGGAAACACCATATATTTT; CDR3aa: CASSLGVSPGNTIYF
d_gene: .; v_gene: TRBV27; abundance: .; len: 15; j_gene: TRBJ1-6; CDR3nt: TGTGCCAGCAGTCCCCTCGGGGGGCGTAGTTCACCCCTCCACTTT; CDR3aa: CASSPLGGRSSPLHF
d_gene: .; v_gene: TRBV18; abundance: .; len: 17; j_gene: TRBJ2-6; CDR3nt: TGTGCCAGCTCACCACCGAACAGCCCTTTGGGGGCCAACGTCCTGACTTTC; CDR3aa: CASSPPNSPLGANVLTF
d_gene: .; v_gene: TRBV15; abundance: many; len: 12; j_gene: TRBJ2-2; CDR3nt: TGTGCCACCAGCAGATTGGAGAGGGAGCTGTTTTTT; CDR3aa: CATSRLERELFF
d_gene: .; v_gene: TRBV5-5; abundance: .; len: 13; j_gene: TRBJ2-5; CDR3nt: TGTGCCAGCAAACGGGAGAGGCAAGAGACCCAGTACTTC; CDR3aa: CASKRERQETQYF
d_gene: TRBD2; v_gene: TRBV5-4; abundance: .; len: 17; j_gene: TRBJ2-7; CDR3nt: TGTGCCAGCAGCTTCGGGACTAGCGGGGGAAGCTCCTACGAGCAGTACTTC; CDR3aa: CASSFGTSGGSSYEQYF
d_gene: TRBD1; v_gene: TRBV27; abundance: .; len: 16; j_gene: TRBJ2-1; CDR3nt: TGTGCCAGCAGTTTATGGGGACAGGGGAACTACAATGAGCAGTTCTTC; CDR3aa: CASSLWGQGNYNEQFF
d_gene: .; v_gene: TRBV5-1; abundance: .; len: 13; j_gene: TRBJ2-3; CDR3nt: TGCGCCAGCAGCTTGTCCGGGGCAGATACGCAGTATTTT; CDR3aa: CASSLSGADTQYF
d_gene: .; v_gene: TRBV28; abundance: many; len: 12; j_gene: TRBJ2-7; CDR3nt: TGTGCCAGCACTGACATGACCTACGAGCAGTACTTC; CDR3aa: CASTDMTYEQYF